This record looks at one TCR beta chain sequence and its context. The target antigen is unknown. This record belongs to a study of CXCR3-negative and CXCR3-positive naive CD8 T cells. This CDR3 has 14 residues. The germline V gene has CDR1 SNHLY and CDR2 FYNNEI. Study-wide results and caveats: Diversity in memory CD8+ cells fell much lower than the comparably high levels seen in both naive subsets. Relative to CXCR3-negative naive cells, CXCR3-positive naive cells had more hydrophobic TRB CDR3s.

UMI-labeled TRB cDNA libraries were prepared by 5' RACE. TCRdb reprocessed the 5' RACE reads; each CDR3 protein has one entry and no DNA is given. The listing contains about 56,000 distinct CDR3 sequences. Sequencing input: naive CXCR3+ CD8+ T cells from blood. Subset noted: CD45RO-CCR7+CD27+CD95- naive CD8+ T cells expressing CXCR3 (TNR3+). The TCR comes from a human donor in good health. Some clones in this sample may be carry-over from other donors' samples. The chain couples TRBV2 to TRBJ1-1. CDR3: CASSQTRMNTEAFF.